A selection of T cell receptor beta chains follows, all from one sample in a study of response to subunit inactivated influenza vaccine. TCRdb re-derived calls from the RT-PCR reads in MiXCR, one entry per CDR3 protein. The top ten clones hold 13% of a sample with around 490,000 distinct CDR3 sequences, less than 8% of them seen once. Sample: PBMCs from blood, taken approximately 25 months after vaccination. These receptor sequences come from a man aged 45-69 years who received an inactivated influenza vaccine. Each CDR3 is given with its conserved first and last residue. The order of the fields is CDR3 length, D gene, V gene, J gene, clone size, CDR3 DNA, CDR3 protein. D genes are given only for firm matches. The size entry is marked missing in some rows and otherwise reads once, few, many or a size class.

16,TRBD1,TRBV24-1,TRBJ2-1,many,TGTGCCACCAGTGATTCTGTGACAGGGATAGGCAATGAGCAGTTCTTC,CATSDSVTGIGNEQFF
12,.,TRBV18,TRBJ2-7,.,TGTGCCAGCTCACAGACTACCAACGAGCAGTACTTC,CASSQTTNEQYF
15,.,TRBV5-1,TRBJ1-4,many,TGCGCCAGCAGCTTTGGACGCGGGCCGGCCGAAAAACTGTTTTTT,CASSFGRGPAEKLFF
13,.,TRBV15,TRBJ2-7,few,TGTGCCACCTCCAGCAGGGCGAACTACGAGCAGTACTTC,CATSSRANYEQYF
13,.,TRBV9,TRBJ2-3,many,TGTGCCAGCAGCGTAGGCGGTACAGATACGCAGTATTTT,CASSVGGTDTQYF
12,.,TRBV14,TRBJ2-3,few,TGTGCCAGCAGCCAATCCGGGAGTACGCAGTATTTT,CASSQSGSTQYF
14,.,TRBV12-3/TRBV12-4,TRBJ2-5,few,TGTGCCAGCAGTTTAATTGGGATTAGGGAGACCCAGTACTTC,CASSLIGIRETQYF
13,TRBD1,TRBV30,TRBJ1-5,few,TGTGCCTGGGGGAGGGGGCCCGGACAGCCCCAGCATTTT,CAWGRGPGQPQHF
16,.,TRBV5-4,TRBJ2-7,few,TGTGCCAGCACCAAAAATAATACCGGGCCACTTGGGGAGCAGTACTTC,CASTKNNTGPLGEQYF
14,.,TRBV12-3/TRBV12-4,TRBJ2-2,.,TGTGCCAGCAGTCGTCCGGGGTCCACCGGGGAGCTGTTTTTT,CASSRPGSTGELFF
18,TRBD1,TRBV20-1,TRBJ2-6,few,TGCAGTGCTCCGAACCGACAGGGTGGGCTCTCTGGGGCCAACGTCCTGACTTTC,CSAPNRQGGLSGANVLTF
16,TRBD2,TRBV7-3,TRBJ2-3,.,TGTGCCAGCAGCTCTGCTAGCGGGAGGAGCACAGATACGCAGTATTTT,CASSSASGRSTDTQYF
16,.,TRBV5-1,TRBJ2-1,many,TGCGCCAGCAGCTTGGAGGGAGGGGGCGCCTACAATGAGCAGTTCTTC,CASSLEGGGAYNEQFF
16,TRBD2,TRBV13,TRBJ2-3,many,TGTGCCAGCAGCTTAGTATGGACTAGCGGGACCCCGAAGCAGTATTTT,CASSLVWTSGTPKQYF
16,.,TRBV4-3,TRBJ1-2,few,TGCGCCAGCAGCCAAGATCCCGGGAAGATTCGATATGGCTACACCTTC,CASSQDPGKIRYGYTF
17,.,TRBV4-1,TRBJ1-4,few,TGCGCCAGCAGCCAAGAGGCCGTCTCTGCAACTAATGAAAAACTGTTTTTT,CASSQEAVSATNEKLFF
15,.,TRBV9,TRBJ2-3,few,TGTGCCAGCAGCTCAGGGACTGCTGCTGGAGATACGCAGTATTTT,CASSSGTAAGDTQYF
14,.,TRBV7-2,TRBJ1-3,few,TGTGCCAGCAGCTTAGGCAGCCTCGGAAACACCATATATTTT,CASSLGSLGNTIYF
14,.,TRBV5-1,TRBJ2-1,many,TGCGCCAGCAGCACGGACAGCACCTACAATGAGCAGTTCTTC,CASSTDSTYNEQFF
19,TRBD2,TRBV20-1,TRBJ2-1,many,TGCAGTGCCGAAATCCCGGGACTAGCGGGGCCGGGGGGCTACAATGAGCAGTTCTTC,CSAEIPGLAGPGGYNEQFF
15,.,TRBV11-3,TRBJ2-1,.,TGTGCCAGCAGTAATAGGGGGTCCCAATACAATGAGCAGTTCTTC,CASSNRGSQYNEQFF
14,TRBD2,TRBV7-3,TRBJ2-1,many,TGTGCCAGCAGCTTAGGCGCGGGAGGAGGTGAGCAGTTCTTC,CASSLGAGGGEQFF
15,.,TRBV3-1,TRBJ1-1,.,TGTGCCAGCAGCAACAGACAGGTCCGGAACACTGAAGCTTTCTTT,CASSNRQVRNTEAFF
15,TRBD1,TRBV5-6,TRBJ1-2,few,TGTGCCAGCAGCTTGCGAGTCCCGACAGGGTATGGCTACACCTTC,CASSLRVPTGYGYTF
13,.,TRBV3-1,TRBJ2-5,.,TGTGCCAGCAGCGGAGCGTTTGCTGAGACCCAGTACTTC,CASSGAFAETQYF
15,.,TRBV12-3/TRBV12-4,TRBJ1-3,.,TGTGCCAGCAGTCATTCCGTTGATCAGGAGAACACCATATATTTT,CASSHSVDQENTIYF
18,TRBD2,TRBV20-1,TRBJ2-1,few,TGCAGTGCTAGAGATCAGGGGGGAAGCGGGGGGCACCTGCTGGAGCAGTTCTTC,CSARDQGGSGGHLLEQFF
16,TRBD2,TRBV12-3/TRBV12-4,TRBJ2-3,few,TGTGCCAGCACTCCGCTAGGACTAGCGGGAGCAGATACGCAGTATTTT,CASTPLGLAGADTQYF
13,.,TRBV4-1,TRBJ2-1,many,TGCGCCAGCAGCCAGACTCCCTCAGCGGAGCAGTTCTTC,CASSQTPSAEQFF
16,TRBD2,TRBV5-5,TRBJ2-2,.,TGTGCCAGCAGCTTGAGGGCTAGCGGGGGCACCGGGGAGCTGTTTTTT,CASSLRASGGTGELFF
15,.,TRBV11-2,TRBJ2-7,few,TGTGCCAGCAGCTCCCTGGGCCAAAAATCCTACGAGCAGTACTTC,CASSSLGQKSYEQYF
15,.,TRBV28,TRBJ2-3,.,TGTGCCAGCAGTTTATCGGACGGGGGAGATTTCCCCCAGTATTTT,CASSLSDGGDFPQYF
16,TRBD2,TRBV5-1,TRBJ2-2,few,TGCGCCAGCAGCTCGTCCACTAGCGGGGGGGCCGGGGAGCTGTTTTTT,CASSSSTSGGAGELFF
14,TRBD2,TRBV10-3,TRBJ2-5,.,TGTGCCATCAGTGTAGCGGGAGCACAAGAGACCCAGTACTTC,CAISVAGAQETQYF
13,.,TRBV5-1,TRBJ2-7,few,TGCGCCAGCAGCTTGGCCGATGAGGCGGAGCAGTACTTC,CASSLADEAEQYF
15,.,TRBV7-3,TRBJ2-3,many,TGTGCCAGCAGCGTCTTGGGGGATTCGACAGATACGCAGTATTTT,CASSVLGDSTDTQYF
18,TRBD2,TRBV20-1,TRBJ2-5,many,TGCAGTGCCGCCCCAAAATCCCTAGCGGGGGTTATTACGGAGACCCAGTACTTC,CSAAPKSLAGVITETQYF
17,.,TRBV5-1,TRBJ2-3,few,TGCGCCAGCAGCTTGGATGTGAGGCGGGGAAGCACAGATACGCAGTATTTT,CASSLDVRRGSTDTQYF
14,.,TRBV12-3/TRBV12-4,TRBJ2-7,.,TGTGCCAGCAGTTTACGCGGACCCACCTACGAGCAGTACTTC,CASSLRGPTYEQYF
13,TRBD1,TRBV7-2,TRBJ2-1,many,TGTGCCAGCAGCTTAGCGACAGGGACTGAGCAGTTCTTC,CASSLATGTEQFF
14,.,TRBV27,TRBJ1-5,few,TGTGCCAGCAGTGTGGACAGCGGTAGTGAGCCCCAGCATTTT,CASSVDSGSEPQHF
12,TRBD2,TRBV29-1,TRBJ2-5,few,TGCAGCGTTCCGGGGGGGCCAGAGACCCAGTACTTC,CSVPGGPETQYF
20,TRBD2,TRBV12-3/TRBV12-4,TRBJ2-2,many,TGTGCCAGCAGTCCCCGCCCCGGACTAGCGGGAGGGCCGATCACCGGGGAGCTGTTTTTT,CASSPRPGLAGGPITGELFF
15,.,TRBV10-3,TRBJ2-1,many,TGTGCCATCAGTGAGTCGTTACTGCTTCAGGGTGAGCAGTTCTTC,CAISESLLLQGEQFF
14,TRBD2,TRBV2,TRBJ2-2,few,TGTGCCAGCGCGGGGGGGCCGAACACCGGGGAGCTGTTTTTT,CASAGGPNTGELFF
16,.,TRBV4-1,TRBJ2-2,.,TGCGCCAGCAGCCAAGAGAGGGTTGTGGGGACCTGGGAGCTGTTTTTT,CASSQERVVGTWELFF
14,TRBD2,TRBV20-1,TRBJ2-1,few,TGCAGTGCTAGAGCGACGGGGGGATATAGTGAGCAGTTCTTC,CSARATGGYSEQFF
16,.,TRBV5-1,TRBJ1-4,many,TGCGCCAGCAGCTTATGGTCGACAGGATCTAATGAAAAACTGTTTTTT,CASSLWSTGSNEKLFF
15,.,TRBV9,TRBJ2-7,.,TGTGCCAGCAGCGTAGGGGGGGCGGGAGCAAGCGAGCAGTACTTC,CASSVGGAGASEQYF
14,.,TRBV4-3,TRBJ2-1,many,TGCGCCACCTCAAGGGTGCCCTCCTACAATGAGCAGTTCTTC,CATSRVPSYNEQFF
11,.,TRBV20-1,TRBJ2-7,few,TGCAGTGCTAGAGATGCAAACGAGCAGTACTTC,CSARDANEQYF
13,.,TRBV19,TRBJ2-2,few,TGTGCCAGTAAAGGGGCCAACACCGGGGAGCTGTTTTTT,CASKGANTGELFF
14,.,TRBV10-3,TRBJ1-2,few,TGTGCCATCAGTGAGTTAGAGGGACCCTATGGCTACACCTTC,CAISELEGPYGYTF
14,.,TRBV4-1,TRBJ1-6,many,TGCGCCAGCAGCCAAGAGTGGGGAAATTCACCCCTCCACTTT,CASSQEWGNSPLHF